Listed below are T cell receptor beta chains from one sample, sequenced in a study of shared clonotypes between healthy human individuals. Sequencing used immunoSEQ multiplex PCR; TCRdb keeps in-frame clones, though not all of them. The table lists 600,000 or so clones, roughly 98% of them singletons. Specimen: naive CD8+ T cells sorted from blood. All receptors come from a man aged 25 to 45 in good health. Both conserved end residues are part of each CDR3. Each record gives: V gene, clone size, J gene, D gene, CDR3 DNA, CDR3 protein. A D gene is named only where the DNA matches it firmly. Clone size is given for some rows only: seen once, a few or many times, or a class if the clone is expanded.

>TRBV4-1|.|TRBJ1-5|.
TGCGCCAGCAGCCAACCTTGGGGGGGTCAGCCCCAGCATTTT
CASSQPWGGQPQHF
>TRBV7-7|.|TRBJ1-2|.
TGTGCCAGCAGACTCCTACGGGGAGGGTATGACTACACCTTC
CASRLLRGGYDYTF
>TRBV2|.|TRBJ2-7|.
TGTGCCAGCAGTGATTCATGGGGACCCACCTACGAGCAGTACTTC
CASSDSWGPTYEQYF
>TRBV27|once|TRBJ2-2|.
TGTGCCAGCAGTTCCAGGGGGGACCAGACTCGAAGGGCGAACACCGGGGAGCTGTTTTTT
CASSSRGDQTRRANTGELFF
>TRBV2|.|TRBJ1-2|.
TGTGCCAGCAGGGCCCAGGACTATGGCTACACCTTC
CASRAQDYGYTF
>TRBV27|.|TRBJ2-6|.
TGTGCCAGCAGTTTGAGCATCTCTGGGGCCAACGTCCTGACTTTC
CASSLSISGANVLTF
>TRBV27|.|TRBJ2-1|TRBD2
TGTGCCAGCAGTCCGACTAGCGGGGAACAGTTCTTC
CASSPTSGEQFF
>TRBV14|.|TRBJ2-2|.
TGTGCCAGCAGCCAAGAACCCGGTCCCGGGGAGCTGTTTTTT
CASSQEPGPGELFF
>TRBV27|.|TRBJ2-7|.
TGTGCCAGCAGTTTAGTGGGTCGGACTGAGCAGTACTTC
CASSLVGRTEQYF
>TRBV11-3|.|TRBJ2-3|.
TGTGCCAGCAGCTTACAGGGGACAGATACGCAGTATTTT
CASSLQGTDTQYF
>TRBV10-1|.|TRBJ2-3|TRBD2
TGCGCCAGCAGTGAGTCCGGGGGGACTAGCGATACAGATACGCAGTATTTT
CASSESGGTSDTDTQYF
>TRBV27|.|TRBJ1-2|.
TGTGCCAGCAGTTTATCGGGGGCTCAGGGCTACACCTTC
CASSLSGAQGYTF
>TRBV5-1|once|TRBJ2-5|.
TGCGCCAGCAGCTTGCTATATCAGAACCAAGAGACCCAGTACTTC
CASSLLYQNQETQYF
>TRBV6-5|.|TRBJ1-1|.
TGTGCCAGCAGTTACGGGACACATCATTACACTGAAGCTTTCTTT
CASSYGTHHYTEAFF
>TRBV27|.|TRBJ2-1|TRBD2
TGTGCCAGCAGTTTATCGATAAGCGGGAGGGCCGGCAATGAGCAGTTCTTC
CASSLSISGRAGNEQFF
>TRBV10-3|once|TRBJ2-3|.
TGTGCCATCAGTGATGGGACAGATACGCAGTATTTT
CAISDGTDTQYF
>TRBV5-1|.|TRBJ2-7|TRBD2
TGCGCCAGCAGCTTTAGCGGGGGGAACTACGAGCAGTACTTC
CASSFSGGNYEQYF
>TRBV18|once|TRBJ2-1|.
TGTGCCAGCTCACCAGGGGAGCCGGAGCTCCACAATGAGCAGTTCTTC
CASSPGEPELHNEQFF
>TRBV29-1|once|TRBJ2-6|TRBD1
TGCAGCGTTGAGGCGCCCGGGACAGTTCAAGGGGCCAACGTCCTGACTTTC
CSVEAPGTVQGANVLTF
>TRBV7-9|once|TRBJ1-1|TRBD1
TGTGCCAGCAGCTTAGGGGGACAGGGGAAGCGAACTGAAGCTTTCTTT
CASSLGGQGKRTEAFF
>TRBV4-3|.|TRBJ2-3|TRBD2
TGCGCCAGCAGCCCGAAGACTAGCGGGAGCTCAGATACGCAGTATTTT
CASSPKTSGSSDTQYF
>TRBV4-1|.|TRBJ2-1|.
TGCGCCAGCAGCCAAGATTCGGCAGCATACAATGAGCAGTTCTTC
CASSQDSAAYNEQFF
>TRBV7-9|.|TRBJ2-1|TRBD2
TGTGCCAGCAGCCCAAGACTAGCGGGAGTAGGCAATGAGCAGTTCTTC
CASSPRLAGVGNEQFF
>TRBV6-5|once|TRBJ2-1|TRBD2
TGTGCCAGCAGTTACGGACTAGAGAACAATGAGCAGTTCTTC
CASSYGLENNEQFF
>TRBV5-1|.|TRBJ2-5|.
TGCGCCAGCAGCTATACCGGGTCCCACCAAGAGACCCAGTACTTC
CASSYTGSHQETQYF
>TRBV11-2|.|TRBJ2-1|TRBD2
TGTGCCAGCAGCCCCGGAGTTCGTGGTGGGGGGGACAATGAGCAGTTCTTC
CASSPGVRGGGDNEQFF
>TRBV28|.|TRBJ2-5|TRBD1
TGTGCCAGCAGTCCCCAAATAACGGGACAGCAAGAGACCCAGTACTTC
CASSPQITGQQETQYF
>TRBV5-1|once|TRBJ2-7|.
TGCGCCAGCAGCTTGATCGGGACAACCTACGAGCAGTACTTC
CASSLIGTTYEQYF
>TRBV11-2|.|TRBJ2-3|TRBD2
TGTGCCAGCAGCTTTGGTAGGGGACTAGCGGGACCATTCCAATCCGGTATTTTT
CASSFGRGLAGPFQSGIF
>TRBV18|once|TRBJ2-1|.
TGTGCCAGCTCACCGTTGAGCAGGGGAGGGCACAATGAGCAGTTCTTC
CASSPLSRGGHNEQFF
>TRBV7-9|.|TRBJ2-7|TRBD1
TGTGCCAGCAGCTTAAGCCGGACAGGTCGCTACGAGCAGTACTTC
CASSLSRTGRYEQYF
>TRBV27|.|TRBJ2-1|.
TGTGCCAGCAGTTCACCAGGGAGCTCCTACAATGAGCAGTTCTTC
CASSSPGSSYNEQFF
>TRBV6-5|.|TRBJ2-7|TRBD2
TGTGCCAGCAGTTACTCGGTAGGCGGGAGCTCCTACGAGCAGTACTTC
CASSYSVGGSSYEQYF
>TRBV5-4|.|TRBJ2-7|.
TGTGCCAGCAGCTTGAGCGACTCCCCTGGCGAGCAGTACTTC
CASSLSDSPGEQYF
>TRBV7-9|once|TRBJ2-6|.
TGTGCCAGCAGCTTAGCCACCGGGAACGCTGGGGCCAACGTCCTGACTTTC
CASSLATGNAGANVLTF
>TRBV29-1|once|TRBJ1-2|.
TGCAGCGTTCAGAATGCTTTAGTTAACTATGGCTACACCTTC
CSVQNALVNYGYTF
>TRBV27|.|TRBJ2-5|TRBD1
TGTGCCAGCACCCACAGGGGGTGGGAGACCCAGTACTTC
CASTHRGWETQYF
>TRBV7-7|.|TRBJ2-1|.
TGTGCTAGCAGCTCCGGGGGCGCTTGGGATGAGCAGTTCTTC
CASSSGGAWDEQFF
>TRBV7-6|.|TRBJ1-1|.
TGTGCCAGCAGCTTCACTTCTGGAGTCCTGAACACTGAAGCTTTCTTT
CASSFTSGVLNTEAFF